The T cell receptor beta chain described here comes from a study of blood T cell repertoires in COVID-19 (dated by TCRdb to about 2020). With regard to the full study: The collaborator samples originated in the United States, Italy and Spain and spanned the acute and convalescent phases of COVID-19. The material from the prospective study consisted of cDNA or gDNA derived from T cells, B-cell-depleted T cells, or PBMCs. Subjects who had been exposed to COVID-19, were actively infected with it, or had recovered from it provided the deeply sampled blood TCRbeta repertoires that made up the dataset. A freely available public database, intended as a resource for researchers studying the immune response to SARS-CoV-2, is where the repertoires were released. The samples were drawn from the first 160 participants of the ongoing ImmuneRACE study and from under 1,500 subjects provided by 6 global collaborators. Sample metadata almost always included a de-identified subject ID, COVID-19 status, age in years and sex. Where HLA class I and class II types were available, the types were taken from metadata supplied by the sample provider, not from assay-based typing.

TCRbeta CDR3 regions were amplified from genomic DNA using the immunoSEQ Assay, a bias-controlled multiplex PCR. In the original analysis: Within the assay, amplification of reference gene primers was used to estimate how many nucleated cells each sample contained. To quantify the absolute abundance of each unique TCRbeta CDR3 rearrangement, sequence reads were collapsed and filtered. For each sample, productive Simpson clonality was calculated by taking the square root of Simpson's diversity index across productive rearrangements. TCRdb provides this immuneACCESS table in a form limited to in-frame rearrangements. Some clones are lacking; in checked studies, under half of them reflect an unresolved V gene, and why the rest are absent is not known. Clonal size and the V and J genes are those of that table, whereas D and trimming came from the DNA. The sample records around 150,000 clones, 76% of which are singletons. 3% to 4.5% of the sample comes from the top ten.

Whole blood was collected in K2EDTA tubes by collaborating institutions according to the institutions' own protocols. For TCRbeta analysis, collaborators shipped samples in one of three forms: frozen whole blood, isolated PBMCs, or DNA extracted from either of those sample types. Regarding this clone: Which antigen it targets is not known. One base away there is no much larger clone; base qualities are not given.

The germline V gene (reference sequence) supplies CDR1 LGHDT and CDR2 YNNKEL. The CDR3 sequence holds 16 residues, the cysteine and phenylalanine included. The sequence is cut down to CDR3 DNA, 48 bases in frame from base 1. Trimming at the junction amounts to 0 bases on V and 2 bases on J, and the germline ends lie 11 bases apart. The study at large found these results: The quantity of clinical and demographic metadata differed by source and by participant and was supplied without curation.

This TCR was sampled from a woman of 80 years or more with acute or convalescent COVID-19. The V and J genes are TRBV3-1 (or the pseudogene TRBV3-2) and TRBJ1-5; there is no confident call for the D gene. The sample consisted of peripheral blood. The CDR3 reads as follows: CASSQDEGPGNQPQHF. The sequenced DNA: TGTGCCAGCAGCCAAGATGAGGGCCCGGGCAATCAGCCCCAGCATTTT.